The 16 T cell receptor beta chains below come from one sample, sequenced in a study of blood T cell repertoires in COVID-19 (dated by TCRdb to the early 2020s). Receptor libraries were prepared by the immunoSEQ multiplex PCR assay. TCRdb took this table from immuneACCESS and kept in-frame rearrangements with V and J called. Such tables lack part of the clones; where checked against another copy, unresolved V genes explain under half of the gap, and the rest is unexplained. The sample yields 120,000 to 150,000 clones; about nine tenths were counted once. The ten top clones hold roughly 2.5% of the sample. The sequenced sample consisted of peripheral blood. Receptors were obtained from a human donor with COVID-19, enrolled during active disease. The donor label of this sample is uncertain.

The chain uses TRBV30 and TRBJ1-1; TRBD1 might be the D (5 bases). The CDR3 runs to 14 residues. Germline values: CDR1 GTSNPN, CDR2 SVGIG (reference sequence). V lost 0 bases and J 0 bases, leaving 8 bases between the germline ends. The CDR3 DNA sequence: TGTGCCTGGAGTGTACCAGGGTTGAACACTGAAGCTTTCTTT. Translation: CAWSVPGLNTEAFF.

The CDR3 sequence is CASSVGQGADTQYF. Here the CDR3 DNA reads TGTGCCAGCAGCGTAGGGCAGGGGGCAGATACGCAGTATTTT. The chain joins TRBV9 to TRBJ2-3; TRBD1 matches at 7 bases. Germline CDR1 is SGDLS and CDR2 is YYNGEE. This CDR3 spans 14 amino acids. J was trimmed by 4 bases and V by 0 bases; bases with no gene match: 2.

This chain links TRBV2 with TRBJ1-1; D not certain. V was clipped by 4 bases and J by 11 bases, with 20 bases between them. The CDR3 totals 14 residues. CDR1 SNHLY and CDR2 FYNNEI come from the germline V gene. CDR3 in DNA: TGTGCCAGCAGTGTCGCGGGCTCTCGACTTGCGGCTTTCTTT. It encodes CASSVAGSRLAAFF.

The chain joins TRBV30 to TRBJ1-2; unclear D gene. There are 12 residues in the CDR3. The germline CDR1 and CDR2 sequences are GTSNPN and SVGIG (reference sequence). V dropped 4 bases and J dropped 0 bases, with 6 bases sitting between them. CDR3 loop: CAWTVSNYGYTF. CDR3 nucleotides: TGTGCCTGGACAGTCTCTAACTATGGCTACACCTTC.

With respect to this clone: A much larger clone differs from this one at a single base, so this may be a read error. Other DNA sequences from this sample encode an identical CDR3 as well. The rearrangement joins TRBV13 to TRBJ1-1; 7 nucleotides agree with TRBD1. The V gene's germline CDR1 is PRHDT and CDR2 FYEKMQ (reference sequence). The CDR3 extends over 15 amino acids. The DNA for the CDR3 is TGTCCCAGCAGCTTAGGGGGCCCGGGGGGGACTGAAGCTTTCTTT. It is translated as CPSSLGGPGGTEAFF.

In DNA form, the CDR3 reads TGCGCCAGCAGCTTGGTCGGGCGGGACTACGAGCAGTACTTC. Its protein is CASSLVGRDYEQYF. The rearrangement joins TRBV5-1 to TRBJ2-7, with TRBD2 as a possible D gene (6 bases). The V and J ends lost 0 bases and 3 bases respectively, with 10 bases between them. CDR3 size: 14 residues. The germline V gene encodes CDR1 SGHRS and CDR2 YFSETQ.

The chain employs TRBV27 and TRBJ1-2; perhaps TRBD1 as D (6 bases). Germline assignment: CDR1 MNHEY and CDR2 SMNVEV (reference sequence). The V gene lost 6 bases and the J gene lost 4 bases, with 18 bases spanning the gap. The CDR3 consists of 15 residues. CDR3 in DNA: TGTGCCAGCAGCTGGGCTAGGGGCAGGGGCTATGGCTACACCTTC. It is translated as CASSWARGRGYGYTF.

The V call is TRBV19, the J call TRBJ1-2, with D unresolved. Trimming left V 0 bases short and J 2 bases short, with 10 bases between. The germline V gene encodes CDR1 LNHDA and CDR2 SQIVND (reference sequence). The CDR3 has 15 residues. The CDR3 protein is CASSIDPTVNYGYTF. For the CDR3, the DNA is TGTGCCAGTAGTATAGACCCGACTGTCAACTATGGCTACACCTTC.

The chain links TRBV3-1 (or the pseudogene TRBV3-2) to TRBJ2-1; the D gene is possibly TRBD1 (5 bases). V was shortened by 1 base and J by 10 bases, with 14 bases between the two germline ends. Germline CDR1 LGHDT, CDR2 YNNKEL (reference sequence). This CDR3 region has 14 residues. In DNA, the CDR3 is TGTGCCAGCAGCCAAGCGTATAGGGGCCGGGAGCAGTTCTTC. It specifies CASSQAYRGREQFF.

The chain combines TRBV5-6 with TRBJ1-2, with unresolved D. V was trimmed by 4 bases and J by 0 bases, leaving 7 bases between them. The germline V gene has CDR1 SGHDT and CDR2 YYEEEE. The CDR3 contains 13 residues. CDR3 region: CASSRRANYGYTF. Here the CDR3 DNA reads TGTGCCAGCAGCAGGAGAGCTAACTATGGCTACACCTTC.

A single count supports this clone. The genes are TRBV5-1 and TRBJ1-5, with 9 bases aligning to TRBD1. CDR3 length: 15 residues. V was pared by 2 bases and J by 5 bases, with 5 bases of the junction left unmatched. Germline values: CDR1 SGHRS, CDR2 YFSETQ. The CDR3 loop reads CASSLGDREDQPQHF. In nucleotides, the CDR3 is TGCGCCAGCAGCTTAGGGGACAGGGAGGATCAGCCCCAGCATTTT.

The chain has TRBV7-2 and TRBJ2-7; possible D gene TRBD1, 5 bases. Germline V gene lookup returns CDR1 SGHTA and CDR2 FQGNSA. The CDR3 consists of 12 residues. The ends were cut back, 11 bases at V and 7 bases at J, with 18 bases in the middle. This CDR3 is CAAQGTRLEQYF. CDR3 sequence (DNA): TGTGCCGCCCAGGGAACCCGCCTGGAGCAGTACTTC. Based on the CDR3 plus reference TRBV7-2 and TRBJ2-7, the full variable domain is GAGVSQSPSNKVTEKGKDVELRCDPISGHTALYWYRQSLGQGLEFLIYFQGNSAPDKSGLPSDRFSAERTGGSVSTLTIQRTQQEDSAVYLCAAQGTRLEQYFGPGTRLTVT.

This clone appeared once. The CDR3 nucleotides are TGTGCCAGCAGTCCCTGGGACAGTCAGGGGGAGACCCAGTACTTC. It yields the protein CASSPWDSQGETQYF. V usage is TRBV27 and J usage is TRBJ2-5, with TRBD1 matching over 7 bases. V gave up 5 bases and J gave up 5 bases; unmatched junction bases: 11. The germline V gene has CDR1 MNHEY and CDR2 SMNVEV (reference sequence). The CDR3 covers 15 residues.

The V gene is TRBV12-3 or TRBV12-4, the J gene TRBJ1-2; D is ambiguous. V dropped 6 bases and J dropped 5 bases, with 10 bases sitting between them. The CDR3 spans 12 residues. The CDR3 loop reads CASSSGEYGYTF. Written as DNA, the CDR3 is TGTGCCAGCAGCTCCGGGGAGTATGGCTACACCTTC.

For this clone: The junction shows a germline mismatch at one end, possibly a read error. The genes are TRBV4-2 and TRBJ1-2; TRBD1 aligns across 8 bases. The germline CDR1 and CDR2 sequences are LGHNA and YNFKEQ. The CDR3 is 14 residues long. The CDR3 sequence is CASRQGTGSYGYTF. The CDR3, as DNA: TGTGCCAGCAGACAAGGGACAGGAAGTTATGGCTACACCTTC.

This rearrangement joins TRBV11-2 to TRBJ1-1, with D possibly being TRBD1 (6 bases). This CDR3 region has 14 residues. Germline V gene data show CDR1 as SGHAT and CDR2 as FQNNGV. V was clipped by 5 bases and J by 2 bases, with 12 bases between them. Here the CDR3 reads CASSPATGNTEAFF. The CDR3 DNA follows: TGTGCCAGCAGCCCCGCGACAGGAAACACTGAAGCTTTCTTT. Using reference TRBV11-2 and TRBJ1-1 for the parts outside the CDR3, the full variable domain is EAGVAQSPRYKIIEKRQSVAFWCNPISGHATLYWYQQILGQGPKLLIQFQNNGVVDDSQLPKDRFSAERLKGVDSTLKIQPAKLEDSAVYLCASSPATGNTEAFFGQGTRLTVV.